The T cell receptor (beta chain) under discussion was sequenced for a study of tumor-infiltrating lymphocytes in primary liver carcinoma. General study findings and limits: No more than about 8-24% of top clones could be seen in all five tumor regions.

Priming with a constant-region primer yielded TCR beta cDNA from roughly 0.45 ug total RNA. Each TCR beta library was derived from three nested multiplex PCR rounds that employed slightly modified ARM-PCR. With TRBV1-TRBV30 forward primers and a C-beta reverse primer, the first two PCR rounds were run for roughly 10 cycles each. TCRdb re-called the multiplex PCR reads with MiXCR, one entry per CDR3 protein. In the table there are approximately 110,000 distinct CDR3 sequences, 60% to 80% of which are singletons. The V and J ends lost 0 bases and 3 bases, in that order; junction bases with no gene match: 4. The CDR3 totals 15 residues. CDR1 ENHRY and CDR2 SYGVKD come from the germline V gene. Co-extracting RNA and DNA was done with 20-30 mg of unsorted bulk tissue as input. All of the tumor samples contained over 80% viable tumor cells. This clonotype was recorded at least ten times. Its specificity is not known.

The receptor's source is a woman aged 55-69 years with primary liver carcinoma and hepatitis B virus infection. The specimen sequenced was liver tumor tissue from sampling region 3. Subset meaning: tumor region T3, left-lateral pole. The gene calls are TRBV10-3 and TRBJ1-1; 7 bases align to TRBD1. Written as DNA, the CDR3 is TGTGCCATCAGTGAGTCGACAGGGTTGGACACTGAAGCTTTCTTT. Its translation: CAISESTGLDTEAFF.